Following are 15 T cell receptor beta chains from one sample sequenced in a study of blood T cell repertoires in COVID-19 (dated by TCRdb to about 2020). Libraries were built with the immunoSEQ multiplex PCR assay. Held by TCRdb, this immuneACCESS table contains in-frame sequences only and omits some clones. Under half of the omission traces to an unresolved V gene where checked; the cause of the rest is unknown. For this sample the table gives some 200,000 clones, of which about 86% were detected only once. More than 8.5% of the sample goes to the ten largest clones. Sequencing was carried out using PBMCs or T cells enriched from blood (not recorded which). The origin of the receptors is a woman aged 45-65 years with acute COVID-19.

The chain uses TRBV2 and TRBJ2-3, with 7 bases matching TRBD1. Germline V gene lookup returns CDR1 SNHLY and CDR2 FYNNEI. The CDR3 runs to 15 residues. V trimming: 6 bases; J trimming: 4 bases; junction bases outside the gene matches: 10. CDR3 residues: CASSLFDRVADTQYF. The DNA for the CDR3 is TGTGCCAGCAGCCTATTCGACAGGGTCGCAGATACGCAGTATTTT.

V is TRBV24-1 and J is TRBJ2-7, with TRBD1 matching 9 bases. Trimming took 3 bases from V and 2 from J; bases not matched to a gene: 7. The length of the CDR3 is 16 residues. The germline CDR1 and CDR2 sequences are KGHDR and SFDVKD. The CDR3: CATSDTGQGRAYEQYF. In DNA, the CDR3 is TGTGCCACCAGTGATACGGGACAGGGTCGTGCCTACGAGCAGTACTTC.

The chain recombines TRBV2 with TRBJ1-1, with D tentatively TRBD1 (6 bases). V was shortened by 5 bases and J by 5 bases, with 21 bases between the two germline ends. The germline V gene has CDR1 SNHLY and CDR2 FYNNEI. The CDR3 loop spans 16 amino acids. The CDR3 is CASSQRGLLQGTEAFF. DNA for the CDR3: TGTGCCAGCAGTCAGAGGGGCCTTTTGCAGGGGACTGAAGCTTTCTTT.

CDR3 sequence (DNA): TGTGCCAGCAGCTTAGGACAGGCCCTCGCGTCTGAAGCTTTCTTT. It encodes CASSLGQALASEAFF. The chain couples TRBV11-1 to TRBJ1-1, with D perhaps matching TRBD1 (6 bases). The CDR3 is 15 amino acids. Germline values: CDR1 SGHAT, CDR2 FQDESV (reference sequence). Trimming cost V 1 base and J 6 bases, with 15 bases left between them.

This chain links TRBV4-1 with TRBJ2-3, with a possible D match to TRBD2 (6 bases). The CDR3 consists of 16 residues. Trimming removed 7 bases from V and 4 bases from J, with 21 bases in between. Germline lookup yields CDR1 MGHRA and CDR2 YSYEKL. The CDR3 DNA follows: TGCGCCAGCACCTCAAGCGGGCAGCCGACGGCAGATACGCAGTATTTT. It translates to CASTSSGQPTADTQYF.

This chain uses TRBV9 with TRBJ2-7, with D perhaps matching TRBD2 (5 bases). The CDR3 has 15 amino acids. Germline assignment: CDR1 SGDLS and CDR2 YYNGEE. Trimming pared 0 bases from V and 0 bases from J, leaving 10 bases between. Written as DNA, the CDR3 is TGTGCCAGCAGCGTAGCGCCGGGAATCTCCTACGAGCAGTACTTC. It encodes CASSVAPGISYEQYF.

The chain couples TRBV30 to TRBJ2-2; TRBD1 aligns across 8 bases. CDR3 length equals 16 residues. In germline, CDR1 is GTSNPN, CDR2 SVGIG (reference sequence). With 3 bases clipped from V and 1 base from J, the junction kept 7 bases outside the gene matches. The DNA for the CDR3 is TGTGCCTGGAGGATAGTGGGACAGGTGAACACCGGGGAGCTGTTTTTT. Residues: CAWRIVGQVNTGELFF.

V and J are TRBV29-1 and TRBJ1-5; 7 bases align to TRBD1. This CDR3 is built from 14 residues. Germline trimming cut 4 bases from V and 2 bases from J; bases unmatched to any gene: 5. Germline-derived CDR1 and CDR2 are SQVTM and ANQGSEA. CDR3 bases: TGCAGCGTTGGTACAGGGGTGGGCAATCAGCCCCAGCATTTT. The encoded protein is CSVGTGVGNQPQHF.

This clone was found once. V usage is TRBV9 and J usage is TRBJ2-3; 9 nucleotides agree with TRBD2. After removal of 6 bases from V and 2 bases from J, the junction contained 7 bases not matched to a gene. CDR3 length: 15 amino acids. The germline V gene encodes CDR1 SGDLS and CDR2 YYNGEE. The CDR3 bases are TGTGCCAGCACTGAGAGCGGGGGGTTCACAGATACGCAGTATTTT. Amino acid sequence: CASTESGGFTDTQYF.

The rearrangement joins TRBV4-3 to TRBJ2-2; 12 nucleotides match TRBD2. The CDR3 is 16 amino acids. The junction had 2 bases not matched to a gene; V was cut back by 0 bases and J by 6 bases. Germline assignment: CDR1 LGHNA and CDR2 YSLEER. The CDR3 protein is CASSQDPSGGAGELFF. DNA of the CDR3: TGCGCCAGCAGCCAAGATCCTAGCGGGGGGGCCGGGGAGCTGTTTTTT.

The rearrangement uses TRBV7-9 and TRBJ2-7; TRBD2 agrees at 11 bases. Trimming took 5 bases from V and 7 from J; bases not matched to a gene: 13. The CDR3 totals 16 residues. From germline, CDR1 is SEHNR and CDR2 FQNEAQ (reference sequence). This chain's CDR3 is CASSHPVAGGPSEQYF. The CDR3, as DNA: TGTGCCAGCAGCCACCCTGTAGCGGGGGGGCCGAGTGAGCAGTACTTC.

This clone has just one count. The V gene is TRBV9, the J gene TRBJ1-5; D uncertain. The V end lost 0 bases, the J end lost 4 bases, and 5 bases lay between the germline ends. CDR1 and CDR2 (germline): SGDLS, YYNGEE. CDR3 length: 13 residues. The CDR3 sequence: CASSVDPNQPQHF. The CDR3 nucleotides read TGTGCCAGCAGCGTAGATCCTAATCAGCCCCAGCATTTT.

The chain uses TRBV5-8 and TRBJ2-3; 8 nucleotides match TRBD2. This CDR3 comprises 16 residues. Losses at the gene ends were 4 bases for V and 2 bases for J; bases not matched to a gene: 9. CDR1 and CDR2 from the germline V gene are SGHTS and YDEGEE. This CDR3 reads CASSLPGGGSTDTQYF. The CDR3 bases are TGTGCCAGCAGCCTCCCGGGAGGGGGATCCACAGATACGCAGTATTTT.

This CDR3 reads CATSRGAQGGNTEAFF. The DNA of the CDR3 is TGTGCCACCAGCAGAGGGGCCCAGGGCGGGAACACTGAAGCTTTCTTT. This chain uses TRBV15 with TRBJ1-1, with TRBD1 as a possible D gene (5 bases). The germline V and J ends were trimmed by 1 base and 1 base, with 13 bases remaining between them. There are 16 residues in the CDR3. The germline V gene encodes CDR1 LNHNV and CDR2 YYDKDF (reference sequence). Variable domain in full (rest from reference TRBV15 and TRBJ1-1): DAMVIQNPRYQVTQFGKPVTLSCSQTLNHNVMYWYQQKSSQAPKLLFHYYDKDFNNEADTPDNFQSRRPNTSFCFLDIRSPGLGDTAMYLCATSRGAQGGNTEAFFGQGTRLTVV.

This rearrangement joins TRBV19 to TRBJ2-1; D perhaps matches TRBD2 (7 bases). This CDR3 has 19 amino acids. V was pared by 5 bases and J by 2 bases, with 25 bases between. Germline CDR1 reads LNHDA; CDR2 reads SQIVND (reference sequence). The chain's CDR3 is CASSPAGVLAGETYNEQFF. CDR3 coding DNA: TGTGCCAGTAGTCCGGCAGGGGTTTTGGCGGGAGAGACCTACAATGAGCAGTTCTTC.